This T cell receptor (beta chain) was identified in a study of blood T cell repertoires in COVID-19. Looking at the study overall: COVID-19 samples collected from the United States, Italy and Spain covered acute and convalescent phases. PBMCs, B-cell-depleted T cells, or T cells provided the cDNA or gDNA that made up the material.

Authors' methods: Estimates of nucleated cell counts were drawn from the amplification of reference gene primers. Clones were sequenced by immunoSEQ multiplex PCR, and TCRdb holds only the in-frame ones, with some missing. V and J calls and clone size follow that table, whereas D and trimming were derived from the DNA. The sample has 200,000 to 250,000 clones, approximately 86% seen once. This sequence was found in a woman older than 75 with acute or convalescent COVID-19. The sequencing sample was made of peripheral blood.

This chain's CDR3 is CSVAGVGQSSYEQYF. The CDR3 DNA reads TGCAGCGTTGCAGGAGTGGGGCAGAGCTCCTACGAGCAGTACTTC. This sequence joins TRBV29-1 and TRBJ2-7; a weak D match, TRBD1 (5 bases). The V gene's germline CDR1 is SQVTM and CDR2 ANQGSEA. The length of the CDR3 is 15 residues. The V end lost 4 bases, the J end lost 0 bases, and 16 bases lay between the germline ends.